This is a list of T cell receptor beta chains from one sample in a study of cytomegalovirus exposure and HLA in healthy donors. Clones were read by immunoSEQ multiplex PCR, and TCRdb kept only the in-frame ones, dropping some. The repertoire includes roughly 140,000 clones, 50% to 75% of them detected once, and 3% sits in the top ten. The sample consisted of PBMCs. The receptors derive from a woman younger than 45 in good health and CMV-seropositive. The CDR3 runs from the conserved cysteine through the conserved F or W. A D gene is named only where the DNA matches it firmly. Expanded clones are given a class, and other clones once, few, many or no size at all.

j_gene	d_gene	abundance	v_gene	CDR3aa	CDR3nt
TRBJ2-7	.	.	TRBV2	CASSKEAGTSYEQYF	TGTGCCAGCAGTAAAGAAGCCGGGACATCCTACGAGCAGTACTTC
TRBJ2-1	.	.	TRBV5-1	CASSLDYGGNEQFF	TGCGCCAGCAGCTTGGACTACGGGGGAAATGAGCAGTTCTTC
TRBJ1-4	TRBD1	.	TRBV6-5	CASSKSRTGGEKLFF	TGTGCCAGCAGCAAGTCCAGGACAGGGGGCGAAAAACTGTTTTTT
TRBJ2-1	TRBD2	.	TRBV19	CASRGAGRTNEQFF	TGTGCCAGTAGAGGAGCGGGACGGACCAATGAGCAGTTCTTC
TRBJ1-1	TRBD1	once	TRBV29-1	CSSQGQMNTEAFF	TGCAGCTCCCAGGGACAGATGAACACTGAAGCTTTCTTT
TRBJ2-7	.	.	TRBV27	CASSSVNSGDEQYF	TGTGCCAGCAGTTCCGTTAACTCAGGGGACGAGCAGTACTTC
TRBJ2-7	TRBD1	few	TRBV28	CASSVGTGYEQYF	TGTGCCAGCAGTGTCGGGACAGGGTACGAGCAGTACTTC
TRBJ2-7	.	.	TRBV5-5	CASSLAVGREQYF	TGTGCCAGCAGCTTGGCTGTTGGCAGGGAGCAGTACTTC
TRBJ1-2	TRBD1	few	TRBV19	CASSTLGQVYGYTF	TGTGCCAGTAGTACGCTCGGACAGGTCTATGGCTACACCTTC
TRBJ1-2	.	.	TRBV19	CASEGQFYGYTF	TGTGCCAGTGAAGGACAGTTCTATGGCTACACCTTC
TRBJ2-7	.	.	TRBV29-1	CSVLVSYEQYF	TGCAGCGTTCTAGTCTCCTACGAGCAGTACTTC
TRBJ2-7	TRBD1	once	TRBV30	CAWSVGQFSSYEQYF	TGTGCCTGGAGTGTGGGACAGTTCTCCTCCTACGAGCAGTACTTC
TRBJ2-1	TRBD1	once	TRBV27	CASSFLQGIEYNEQFF	TGTGCCAGCAGTTTTTTACAGGGGATTGAGTACAATGAGCAGTTCTTC
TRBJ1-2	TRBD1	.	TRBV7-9	CASSPGEGAHVRGYTF	TGTGCCAGCAGCCCAGGAGAGGGGGCACATGTTCGCGGCTACACCTTC
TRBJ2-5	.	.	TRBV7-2	CASSPRGASDHGTQYF	TGTGCCAGCAGCCCCCGGGGAGCTAGCGATCATGGGACCCAGTACTTC
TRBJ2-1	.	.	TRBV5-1	CASRGQGSSYNEQFF	TGCGCCAGCAGGGGTCAGGGGAGCTCCTACAATGAGCAGTTCTTC
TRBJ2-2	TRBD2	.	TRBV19	CASIGGVNTGELFF	TGTGCCAGTATTGGGGGGGTGAACACCGGGGAGCTGTTTTTT
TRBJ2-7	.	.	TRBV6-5	CASRDSYYEQYF	TGTGCCAGCAGGGACAGCTACTACGAGCAGTACTTC
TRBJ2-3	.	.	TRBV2	CASRGGRFTRPDTQYF	TGTGCCAGCAGGGGGGGGCGCTTTACCAGGCCAGATACGCAGTATTTT
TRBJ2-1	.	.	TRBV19	CASSQVRHHNEQFF	TGTGCCAGTAGCCAGGTGCGACACCACAATGAGCAGTTCTTC
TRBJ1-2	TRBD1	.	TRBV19	CASGGGLIPLNYGYTF	TGTGCCAGTGGAGGGGGCTTAATACCCTTAAACTATGGCTACACCTTC
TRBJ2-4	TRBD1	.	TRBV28	CASMGTGEDIQYF	TGTGCCAGCATGGGAACAGGGGAAGACATTCAGTACTTC
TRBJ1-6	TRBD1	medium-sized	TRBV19	CASSTWDSPNSPLHF	TGTGCCAGTAGTACCTGGGACAGCCCGAATTCACCCCTCCACTTT
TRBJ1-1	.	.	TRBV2	CASSPSGPEAFF	TGTGCCAGCAGCCCATCAGGGCCTGAAGCTTTCTTT
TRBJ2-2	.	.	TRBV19	CASIRNEDTGELFF	TGTGCCAGTATTAGAAATGAGGATACCGGGGAGCTGTTTTTT
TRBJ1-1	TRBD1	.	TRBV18	CASSETGGPTEAFF	TGTGCCAGCTCAGAAACAGGGGGCCCCACTGAAGCTTTCTTT
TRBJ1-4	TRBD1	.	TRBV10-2	CASTRGQGLSGHEKLFF	TGCGCCAGCACCCGAGGACAGGGACTCTCGGGACATGAAAAACTGTTTTTT
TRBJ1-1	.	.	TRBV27	CASSFGREGRTEAFF	TGTGCCAGCAGTTTTGGCAGGGAGGGTCGGACTGAAGCTTTCTTT
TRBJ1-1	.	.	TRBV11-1	CASSLERGGDGTEAFF	TGTGCCAGCAGCTTAGAGAGGGGCGGGGATGGCACTGAAGCTTTCTTT
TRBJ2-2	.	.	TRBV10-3	CAISESGVTLNTGELFF	TGTGCCATCAGTGAGTCCGGGGTCACACTAAACACCGGGGAGCTGTTTTTT
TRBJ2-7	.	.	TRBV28	CASRYSGDSYEQYF	TGTGCCAGCAGATATAGCGGAGACTCCTACGAGCAGTACTTC
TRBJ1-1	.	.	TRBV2	CASSFRDMNTEAFF	TGTGCCAGCAGTTTCCGGGACATGAACACTGAAGCTTTCTTT
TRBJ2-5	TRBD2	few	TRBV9	CASSPPLRTSGGYQETQYF	TGTGCCAGCAGCCCACCCCTCCGAACTAGCGGGGGTTACCAAGAGACCCAGTACTTC
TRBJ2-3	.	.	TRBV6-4	CASIVGGRADTQYF	TGTGCCAGCATAGTGGGGGGAAGGGCAGATACGCAGTATTTT
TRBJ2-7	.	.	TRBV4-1	CASSQGTTRDEQYF	TGCGCCAGCAGCCAAGGGACTACAAGGGACGAGCAGTACTTC
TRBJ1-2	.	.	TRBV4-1	CASSQPVDRIYGYTF	TGCGCCAGCAGCCAACCCGTTGACAGGATCTATGGCTACACCTTC
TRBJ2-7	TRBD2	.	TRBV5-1	CASRGLAGILYEQYF	TGCGCCAGCAGAGGACTAGCGGGGATTCTATACGAGCAGTACTTC
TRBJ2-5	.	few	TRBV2	CASGGTGWEQYF	TGTGCCAGCGGAGGAACAGGGTGGGAGCAGTACTTC
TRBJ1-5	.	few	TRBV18	CASSPLAGYNQPQHF	TGTGCCAGCTCACCACTTGCAGGGTACAATCAGCCCCAGCATTTT
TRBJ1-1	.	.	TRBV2	CASSGIWGVEAFF	TGTGCCAGCAGTGGGATTTGGGGGGTTGAAGCTTTCTTT
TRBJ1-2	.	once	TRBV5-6	CASSLSLWEGSKFWGYTF	TGTGCCAGCAGCTTATCCCTTTGGGAGGGGTCTAAATTCTGGGGCTACACCTTC
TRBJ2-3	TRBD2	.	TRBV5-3	CARSLPFTSGVTDTQYF	TGTGCCAGAAGCCTGCCTTTTACTAGCGGGGTGACAGATACGCAGTATTTT
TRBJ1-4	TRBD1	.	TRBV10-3	CAISMDRAQEKLFF	TGTGCCATCAGTATGGACAGGGCGCAGGAAAAACTGTTTTTT
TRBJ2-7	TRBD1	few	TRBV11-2	CASSLDMWTGTYEQYF	TGTGCCAGCAGCTTAGATATGTGGACAGGAACCTACGAGCAGTACTTC